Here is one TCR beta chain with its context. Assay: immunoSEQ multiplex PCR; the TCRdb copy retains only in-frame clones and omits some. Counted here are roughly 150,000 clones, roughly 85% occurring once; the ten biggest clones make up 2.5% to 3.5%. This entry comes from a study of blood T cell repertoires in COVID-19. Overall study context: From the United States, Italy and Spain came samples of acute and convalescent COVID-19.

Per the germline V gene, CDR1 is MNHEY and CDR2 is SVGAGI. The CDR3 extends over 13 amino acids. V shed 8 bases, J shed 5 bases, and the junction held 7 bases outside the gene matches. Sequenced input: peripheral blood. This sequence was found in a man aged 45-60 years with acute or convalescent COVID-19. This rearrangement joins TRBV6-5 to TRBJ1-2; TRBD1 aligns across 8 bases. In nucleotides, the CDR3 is TGTGCCAGCGGACGGACAGGGTTGTATGGCTACACCTTC. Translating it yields CASGRTGLYGYTF.